Each of the 24 T cell receptor beta chains below was sequenced from the same sample in a study of T cells in women clearing cervical HPV infection. Using immunoSEQ multiplex PCR, the repertoire was profiled, and TCRdb retains in-frame clones only, with some absent. The listing records roughly 47,000 clones. The sequenced material came from blood buffy coat. The receptor source for this set is a woman between 18 and 69 years old with a cervical HPV16 infection that either progressed to CIN3+ or cleared (not recorded which).

On this clone: The read stops 3 residues short of the end of the CDR3; the missing end is completed from the germline J gene. This chain links TRBV19 with TRBJ2-7, with no clear D. Germline assignment: CDR1 LNHDA and CDR2 SQIVND (reference sequence). This CDR3 comprises 12 residues. Between the trimmed V and J ends, which lost 1 base and 4 bases, there was a span of 5 bases. Partial CDR3 DNA: TGTGCCAGTAGTATAGTAGGGTACGAG. Amino acid sequence: CASSIVGYE. In full, the CDR3 is CASSIVGYEQYF.

Points on this clone: The missing CDR3 end, 3 residues past where the read stops, is filled in from the germline J gene. The chain links TRBV10-3 to TRBJ2-5; maybe TRBD1 (5 bases). The length of the CDR3 is 14 residues. Germline CDR1 reads ENHRY; CDR2 reads SYGVKD. The V gene lost 5 bases and the J gene lost 1 base, with 11 bases spanning the gap. The CDR3 DNA, read in part, is TGTGCCATCAGTCTTGGACACCTCCAAGAGACC. It encodes CAISLGHLQET. The entire CDR3 protein is CAISLGHLQETQYF.

Note on this clone: The sequence runs out 3 residues before the end of the CDR3; the remainder is reconstructed from the germline J gene. This rearrangement joins TRBV30 to TRBJ2-3; 7 bases are shared with TRBD1. CDR3 length: 13 amino acids. Germline CDR1 reads GTSNPN; CDR2 reads SVGIG (reference sequence). The CDR3 loop reads CAWNDREFQPQYF. CDR3 DNA, as far as it was read: TGTGCCTGGAATGACAGGGAGTTTCAGCCG.

CDR3 in amino acids: CASSLGGNGLTNEKLFF. The CDR3 bases that were read are TGCGCCAGCAGCTTGGGGGGCAACGGTTTAACTAATGAAAAA. The chain recombines TRBV5-1 with TRBJ1-4; tentatively, D is TRBD1 (5 bases). The read is 3 residues too short to cover the CDR3 end, so that end is filled in from the germline J gene. V lost 0 bases to trimming and J lost 1 base, with 13 bases between them. The CDR3 is 17 amino acids. CDR1 and CDR2 (germline): SGHRS, YFSETQ.

Partial CDR3 DNA: TGTACCACCAGTCTTGACATGGACTACGAG. Translated: CTTSLDMDYE. The complete CDR3 protein is CTTSLDMDYEQYF. V gene TRBV10-3 combines with J gene TRBJ2-7, with unresolved D. Read sequence stops 3 residues before the CDR3 end, and the germline J gene provides the missing end. Per the germline V gene, CDR1 is ENHRY and CDR2 is SYGVKD. This CDR3 has 13 residues.

A word on this clone: The read comes to an end 3 residues before the CDR3 does, leaving the germline J gene to fill in the end. V usage is TRBV5-4 and J usage is TRBJ2-3; D gene uncertain. The CDR3 covers 15 residues. Per the germline V gene, CDR1 is SGHNT and CDR2 is YYREEE (reference sequence). CDR3 region: CASSLGRVFQETQYF. The sequenced CDR3 bases are TGTGCCAGCAGCTTGGGTAGGGTTTTCCAAGAGACG.

A remark on this clone: The CDR3 end falls 3 residues outside the read, so it is completed with the germline J gene. The chain carries TRBV20-1 and TRBJ1-1; tentatively, D is TRBD1 (6 bases). Germline V gives CDR1 DFQATT, CDR2 SNEGSKA (reference sequence). CDR3 length: 13 amino acids. V shed 6 bases and J shed 2 bases, with 13 bases lying between them. The CDR3 sequence: CSAAIQGNTEAFF. CDR3 DNA (partial): TGCAGTGCCGCGATACAGGGAAACACTGAA.

Of note for this clone: The missing CDR3 end, 3 residues past where the read stops, is filled in from the germline J gene. This chain joins TRBV20-1 and TRBJ2-1, with D perhaps TRBD2 (5 bases). V was clipped by 4 bases and J by 4 bases, with 11 bases between them. CDR3 length: 13 residues. The germline gives CDR1 DFQATT, CDR2 SNEGSKA (reference sequence). This CDR3 reads CSAIQADYNEQFF. CDR3 bases read: TGCAGTGCTATACAAGCGGATTACAATGAG.

As regards this clone: The read gets to within 3 residues of the CDR3 end, and the germline J gene fills in the rest. The chain recombines TRBV6-2 or TRBV6-3 with TRBJ2-7; 7 bases align to TRBD1. This CDR3 is 14 amino acids long. Trimming cost V 4 bases and J 3 bases; bases outside gene matches: 6. Germline V CDR1 and CDR2: MNHEY, SVGEGT. The CDR3 sequence: CASSSVRDSYEQYF. The sequenced CDR3 bases are TGTGCCAGCAGTTCCGTTCGGGACAGCTACGAG.

About this clone: Sequencing ends 3 residues short of the CDR3 end; the germline J gene provides the rest. The rearrangement uses TRBV7-2 and TRBJ2-4; D may be TRBD2 (7 bases). The V end lost 7 bases, the J end lost 5 bases, and 18 bases lay between the germline ends. Per the germline V gene, CDR1 is SGHTA and CDR2 is FQGNSA. This CDR3 spans 15 amino acids. The CDR3 protein is CASTPQGGVQNIQYF. The part of the CDR3 DNA that was read is TGTGCCAGCACCCCACAGGGAGGGGTTCAAAACATT.

About this clone: Read sequence stops 3 residues before the CDR3 end, and the germline J gene provides the missing end. This chain links TRBV19 with TRBJ2-4; D call uncertain. This CDR3 comprises 13 residues. Per the germline V gene, CDR1 is LNHDA and CDR2 is SQIVND (reference sequence). The V and J ends lost 5 bases and 4 bases respectively, with 9 bases between them. CDR3 bases read: TGTGCCAGTAGTGTGACACAAAAAAACATT. Amino acids: CASSVTQKNI. The full CDR3 reads CASSVTQKNIQYF. Full variable domain (rest looked up from reference TRBV19 and TRBJ2-4): DGGITQSPKYLFRKEGQNVTLSCEQNLNHDAMYWYRQDPGQGLRLIYYSQIVNDFQKGDIAEGYSVSREKKESFPLTVTSAQKNPTAFYLCASSVTQKNIQYFGAGTRLSVL.

On this clone itself: The read terminates 3 residues before the CDR3 end, so the remaining end is supplied by the germline J gene. Other DNA sequences in this sample translate to the same CDR3. The chain is built from TRBV19 and TRBJ1-2; D perhaps matches TRBD1 (5 bases). The germline CDR1 and CDR2 sequences are LNHDA and SQIVND (reference sequence). The CDR3 spans 13 residues. The germline V and J ends were trimmed by 8 bases and 5 bases, with 15 bases remaining between them. Here the CDR3 reads CASWSRTLYGYTF. Partial CDR3 DNA: TGTGCCAGTTGGAGTAGGACACTATATGGC.

As concerns this clone: The CDR3 end is not reached by the read, which stops 3 residues before it; the germline J gene fills it in. The chain combines TRBV5-1 with TRBJ2-5; 8 positions agree with TRBD2. Germline-derived CDR1 and CDR2 are SGHRS and YFSETQ. The CDR3 totals 15 residues. The J segment lost 5 bases and the V segment lost 9 bases, leaving 15 bases of the junction unmatched. The covered CDR3 bases are TGCGCCACCACAAAGAGCGGGGGCCCCGGGGAGACC. The encoded protein is CATTKSGGPGET. The complete CDR3 reads CATTKSGGPGETQYF.

To note about this clone: The DNA ends 3 residues before the CDR3 does, and the rest of the CDR3 is filled in from the germline J gene. The chain employs TRBV19 and TRBJ1-5, with D perhaps matching TRBD1 (5 bases). The CDR3 has 13 amino acids. CDR1 is LNHDA, CDR2 SQIVND, per germline (reference sequence). V was clipped by 2 bases and J by 6 bases, with 8 bases between them. The CDR3 here is CASSIQGGQPQHF. The CDR3 DNA, read in part, is TGTGCCAGTAGTATACAGGGAGGTCAGCCC.

CDR3 loop: CASSLRGAGEQFF. The CDR3 DNA, read in part, is TGCGCCAGCAGCTTACGGGGGGCAGGTGAG. This chain joins TRBV5-1 and TRBJ2-1, with D maybe TRBD2 (7 bases). The DNA ends 3 residues before the CDR3 does, and the rest of the CDR3 is filled in from the germline J gene. The CDR3 extends over 13 amino acids. Per germline, CDR1 SGHRS and CDR2 YFSETQ. Trimming took 2 bases from V and 9 from J, leaving 12 bases between them.

Concerning this clone itself: Read coverage stops 3 residues before the CDR3 terminus; the germline J gene supplies the remainder. V gene TRBV11-3 combines with J gene TRBJ2-2; unclear D gene. There are 13 residues in the CDR3. Trimming pared 5 bases from V and 2 bases from J, leaving 6 bases between. Germline CDR1 reads SGHNT; CDR2 reads YENEEA. The CDR3 DNA, read in part, is TGTGCCAGCAGCCCACTCAACACCGGGGAG. Translated: CASSPLNTGE. In full, the CDR3 reads CASSPLNTGELFF.

Notes on this clone: The CDR3 is cut off 3 residues early in the read; its end comes from the germline J gene. This chain joins TRBV5-1 and TRBJ2-1, with D perhaps matching TRBD2 (6 bases). Looked up from germline, CDR1 is SGHRS and CDR2 is YFSETQ. V gave up 2 bases and J gave up 7 bases, with 13 bases separating them. The CDR3 totals 14 residues. CDR3 bases read: TGCGCCAGCAGCTTCGCAACCCGGGGGAATGAG. Its translation is CASSFATRGNE. The CDR3 in full is CASSFATRGNEQFF. Complete variable domain (other parts from reference TRBV5-1 and TRBJ2-1): KAGVTQTPRYLIKTRGQQVTLSCSPISGHRSVSWYQQTPGQGLQFLFEYFSETQRNKGNFPGRFSGRQFSNSRSEMNVSTLELGDSALYLCASSFATRGNEQFFGPGTRLTVL.

On this clone itself: The read ends 3 residues early relative to the CDR3; the germline J gene fills the gap. V gene TRBV18 combines with J gene TRBJ2-1; TRBD2 aligns across 8 bases. The CDR3 is made up of 14 amino acids. Germline lookup yields CDR1 KGHSH and CDR2 LQKENI. The V segment lost 3 bases and the J segment 6 bases; nucleotides outside the gene matches: 4. CDR3 DNA (partial): TGTGCCAGCTCACCGGCGGGGGGAGTCAATGAG. Amino acid sequence: CASSPAGGVNE. The complete CDR3 protein is CASSPAGGVNEQFF.

A note on this clone: The CDR3 end falls 3 residues outside the read, so it is completed with the germline J gene. The gene calls are TRBV7-9 and TRBJ1-1; possible D gene TRBD1, 5 bases. The CDR3 spans 15 residues. Germline loops: CDR1 SEHNR, CDR2 FQNEAQ (reference sequence). CDR3 bases read: TGTGCCAGCAGCCTCCGCCTGGGAGGGGAGAAGGAA. Residues: CASSLRLGGEKE. The full-length CDR3 reads as CASSLRLGGEKEAFF.

On this clone: The read ends 3 residues early relative to the CDR3; the germline J gene fills the gap. The genes are TRBV5-1 and TRBJ1-4; TRBD1 aligns across 7 bases. Germline values: CDR1 SGHRS, CDR2 YFSETQ. CDR3 length: 15 residues. Trimming at V came to 5 bases and at J to 0 bases, leaving 4 bases not matched to a gene. CDR3 sequence: CASSFQGATNEKLFF. CDR3 DNA, as far as it was read: TGCGCCAGCAGTTTCCAGGGGGCAACTAATGAAAAA.

CDR3 DNA (partial): TGTGCCAGCAGCTTGGATGCAGGGTCGGATTATGGC. Translating gives CASSLDAGSDYG. The entire CDR3 reads CASSLDAGSDYGYTF. The J gene is TRBJ1-2, the V gene TRBV5-6; D may be TRBD1 (5 bases). The missing CDR3 end, 3 residues past where the read stops, is filled in from the germline J gene. V dropped 0 bases and J dropped 5 bases, with 14 bases sitting between them. CDR1 and CDR2 (germline): SGHDT, YYEEEE. The CDR3 length is 15 residues.

As concerns this clone: The CDR3 end falls 3 residues outside the read, so it is completed with the germline J gene. The rearrangement joins TRBV12-5 to TRBJ2-1, with D possibly TRBD1 on 6 matching bases. V lost 3 bases to trimming and J lost 6 bases, with 18 bases between them. CDR1 and CDR2 (germline): LGHNT, FRNRAP. The CDR3 loop spans 16 amino acids. The CDR3 loop is CASGLATGIVFNEQFF. CDR3 DNA (partial): TGTGCTAGTGGTTTAGCCACAGGGATAGTATTCAATGAG.

On this clone itself: With the read ending 3 residues before the CDR3 end, the germline J gene is used to fill in that end. The chain joins TRBV19 to TRBJ2-1, with 9 bases matching TRBD2. V gave up 7 bases and J gave up 6 bases; unmatched junction bases: 10. Per the germline V gene, CDR1 is LNHDA and CDR2 is SQIVND (reference sequence). The CDR3 is 15 amino acids. The CDR3 bases that were read are TGTGCCAGTACCATGGGCGGGGGGGCCCCCAATGAG. Translated: CASTMGGGAPNE. The whole CDR3 is CASTMGGGAPNEQFF.

Notes on this clone: The read terminates 3 residues ahead of where the CDR3 ends, so the germline J gene completes it. This chain joins TRBV5-3 and TRBJ2-2; 7 nucleotides match TRBD1. TRBV5-3 qualifies as an ORF whose function is uncertain. The CDR3 has 20 residues. J lost 1 base, V lost 3 bases, and 18 bases had no gene match. CDR3 DNA (partial): TGTGCCAGAAGCTCTAAAGCGCCACCTGCCGGGACAGAGAACACCGGGGAG. Protein product: CARSSKAPPAGTENTGE. The complete CDR3 sequence is CARSSKAPPAGTENTGELFF.